This TCR beta chain came from a study of blood T cells in healthy people across ages. Together with a sample-barcoded 5' primer, a J-beta primer mix was included in a second PCR lasting roughly 6 to 12 cycles. TCRdb recomputed calls from the 5' RACE reads with MiXCR, one row per CDR3 protein. The sample lists about 730,000 distinct CDR3 sequences; approximately 39% were seen once. V was pared by 5 bases and J by 10 bases, with 12 bases between. Germline CDR1 reads MDHEN; CDR2 reads SYDVKM. The CDR3 runs 12 residues. The sample taken for sequencing was blood. This chain connects TRBV28 to TRBJ2-1, with D uncertain. The clonotype originates from a woman between 55 and 75 years old in good health. For the CDR3, the DNA is TGTGCCAGCAGTACCCGCCCCCAGGAGCAGTTCTTC. The encoded protein is CASSTRPQEQFF. The variable domain in full, completed from reference TRBV28 and TRBJ2-1, reads DVKVTQSSRYLVKRTGEKVFLECVQDMDHENMFWYRQDPGLGLRLIYFSYDVKMKEKGDIPEGYSVSREKKERFSLILESASTNQTSMYLCASSTRPQEQFFGPGTRLTVL.